This T cell receptor beta chain derives from a study of identical twins. V shed 5 bases and J shed 6 bases, with 28 bases lying between them. The CDR3 sequence is 17 residues long. Germline V gives CDR1 DFQATT, CDR2 SNEGSKA (reference sequence). MiXCR, applied by TCRdb to the 5' RACE reads, yields one record per CDR3 protein. The table has roughly 500,000 distinct CDR3 sequences, around 20% seen once; the top ten hold around 1%. This clonotype turned up a few times. The data were also submitted as part of a second study, on T cells expressing NK-cell markers.

The sequenced material came from CD4+ T cells sorted from blood. V and J are TRBV20-1 and TRBJ2-5, with a possible D match to TRBD1 (5 bases). The receptor's source is a woman between 18 and 30 years old in good health. The CDR3 DNA sequence: TGCAGTGCTGGTACCTCAGGGTACCGAGCAGTACTGAAGACCCAGTACTTC. It yields the protein CSAGTSGYRAVLKTQYF.